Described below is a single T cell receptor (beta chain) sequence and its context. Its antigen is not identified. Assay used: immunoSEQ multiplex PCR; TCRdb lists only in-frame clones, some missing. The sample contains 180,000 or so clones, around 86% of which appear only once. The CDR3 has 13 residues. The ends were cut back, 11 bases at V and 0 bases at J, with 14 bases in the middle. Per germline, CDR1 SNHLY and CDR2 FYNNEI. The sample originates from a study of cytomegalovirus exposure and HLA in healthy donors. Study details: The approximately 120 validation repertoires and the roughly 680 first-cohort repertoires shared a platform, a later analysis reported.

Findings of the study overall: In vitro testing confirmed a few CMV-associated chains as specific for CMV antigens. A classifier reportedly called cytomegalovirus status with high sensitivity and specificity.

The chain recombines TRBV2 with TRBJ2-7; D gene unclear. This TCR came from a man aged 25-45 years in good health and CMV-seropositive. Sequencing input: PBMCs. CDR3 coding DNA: TGTGCCGGAAGTAGTTGGTTCTCCTACGAGCAGTACTTC. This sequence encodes CAGSSWFSYEQYF.